One sample yielded the 19 T cell receptor beta chains listed below, sequenced in a study of metastatic and nonmetastatic thyroid tumors. TCRdb re-clonotyped the PCR reads through MiXCR. The table records 60,000 or so clones, roughly 4.1% of them present only once. Not a single patient had been given any form of treatment at any point before undergoing thyroid surgery. The sequenced sample consisted of blood. The receptor set was obtained from a female donor with papillary thyroid cancer or a benign thyroid nodule (not recorded which). Some clones in this sample may be carry-over from other donors' samples.

In its sample, this clone was seen many times. Its ends do not fully match the called genes, so a read error is possible. The chain combines TRBV7-7 with TRBJ2-5; D gene unclear. The CDR3 extends over 13 amino acids. The germline V gene encodes CDR1 SSHAT and CDR2 FNYEAQ (reference sequence). CDR3 nucleotides: TGTGCTAGCAGCTTAGCTACAGCAGAGACCCAGTACTTC. Protein: CASSLATAETQYF.

This clone was observed at least ten times. The limits of the CDR3 on the DNA are not certain, so only TCRdb's listed CDR3 is given. The chain combines TRBV6-1 with TRBJ1-1; TRBD1 was called by the table and not checked on the DNA. Germline V lookup: CDR1 MNHNS, CDR2 SASEGT. Counting both end residues, the CDR3 totals 22 amino acids. The CDR3 sequence: CASSLTGDTEAFFGQGTRHRRF.

This clone is labeled medium-sized (0.01 to 0.1%). The V and J genes are TRBV6-1 and TRBJ1-5, with D possibly matching TRBD1 (5 bases). This CDR3 region has 16 residues. V lost 7 bases and J lost 2, with 18 bases in between. Germline assignment: CDR1 MNHNS and CDR2 SASEGT. The CDR3 region is CASKPASGSGNQPQHF. Here the CDR3 DNA reads TGTGCCAGCAAACCCGCATCAGGGTCTGGCAATCAGCCCCAGCATTTT.

This clone showed up many times. The chain uses TRBV12-3 or TRBV12-4 and TRBJ1-2, with 9 positions matching TRBD1. V shed 7 bases and J 13 bases; nucleotides not matched to a gene: 13. The CDR3 covers 13 residues. CDR3 in amino acids: CASNPTGGYSSTF. Here the CDR3 DNA reads TGTGCCAGCAACCCGACAGGGGGATACTCTAGCACCTTC.

The rearrangement uses TRBV6-4 and TRBJ2-2, with D unclear. Germline V gene data show CDR1 as MRHNA and CDR2 as SNTAGT. The CDR3 has 14 residues. With 0 bases removed from V and 3 bases from J, the gap between germline ends came to 5 bases. The CDR3 DNA is TGTGCCAGCAGTGACTCTTTCTACACCGGGGAGCTGTTTTTT. Translating gives CASSDSFYTGELFF.

On this clone itself: Additional DNA sequences in this sample encode the identical CDR3. The rearrangement joins TRBV27 to TRBJ2-2; either TRBD1 or TRBD2 may fit D (5 bases each). V dropped 4 bases and J dropped 0 bases, with 12 bases sitting between them. CDR1 and CDR2 from the germline V gene are MNHEY and SMNVEV (reference sequence). The CDR3 totals 16 residues. DNA of the CDR3: TGTGCCAGCAGTTATACCGGGACGGCGAACACCGGGGAGCTGTTTTTT. Residues: CASSYTGTANTGELFF.

This clone appeared many times. The V gene is TRBV20-1, the J gene TRBJ2-3, with 9 bases lining up with TRBD2. CDR3 size: 16 residues. Germline lookup yields CDR1 DFQATT and CDR2 SNEGSKA (reference sequence). The V gene end was trimmed by 0 bases and the J gene end by 7 bases; junction bases not matched to a gene: 11. CDR3: CSARDNLAGEAYTQYF. The CDR3 DNA follows: TGCAGTGCTAGAGATAATTTAGCGGGAGAAGCATATACGCAGTATTTT.

This clone was seen a handful of times. Germline and junction disagree at one end, which may indicate a read error. J is TRBJ1-1 and V is TRBV18, with D hard to call. Germline lookup yields CDR1 KGHSH and CDR2 LQKENI. The length of the CDR3 is 13 residues. CDR3 loop: CAGSPRENTEAFF. The CDR3 coding sequence is TGTGCCGGCTCACCACGAGAGAACACTGAAGCTTTCTTT.

This clone was observed a handful of times. V is TRBV28 and J is TRBJ1-6; D is uncertain. Germline CDR1 reads MDHEN; CDR2 reads SYDVKM. V was cut by 8 bases and J by 6 bases, with 11 bases left in between. This CDR3 spans 13 amino acids. The CDR3: CASRVIFNSPLHF. The CDR3 coding sequence is TGTGCCAGCCGCGTGATATTTAATTCACCCCTCCACTTT.

Comment on this clone: This may arise from a read error, as a much more abundant clone is one base away. This specimen includes other DNA sequences encoding the same CDR3. The chain couples TRBV20-1 to TRBJ1-1, with D hard to call. V was cut by 6 bases and J by 1 base, with 9 bases left in between. Germline V lookup: CDR1 DFQATT, CDR2 SNEGSKA (reference sequence). The CDR3 has 12 amino acids. CDR3 loop: CSATDGNTEAFF. For the CDR3, the DNA is TGCAGTGCAACCGACGGGAACACTGAAGCTTTCTTT.

This clone was recorded many times. V and J are TRBV11-3 and TRBJ2-3, with 10 bases identical to TRBD2. Germline values: CDR1 SGHNT, CDR2 YENEEA. Trimming at V came to 1 base and at J to 3 bases, leaving 7 bases not matched to a gene. This CDR3 spans 17 amino acids. Here the CDR3 reads CASSLATLAGWTDTQYF. CDR3 coding DNA: TGTGCCAGCAGCTTAGCCACACTAGCGGGATGGACAGATACGCAGTATTTT.

This sequence joins TRBV10-3 and TRBJ2-1; 8 positions match TRBD2. V lost 3 bases and J lost 7; bases outside the gene matches: 5. Looked up from germline, CDR1 is ENHRY and CDR2 is SYGVKD. The CDR3 covers 14 residues. The CDR3 is CAISDRSGNNEQFF. CDR3 nucleotides: TGTGCCATCAGTGATCGTAGCGGGAATAATGAGCAGTTCTTC.

This clone was counted only a few times. The chain recombines TRBV7-2 with TRBJ2-3; D gene unclear. Deletions cut 1 base from V and 5 bases from J, with 10 bases between. The CDR3 has 14 amino acids. CDR1 and CDR2 from the germline V gene are SGHTA and FQGNSA. CDR3 amino acids: CASSLDGIGDTQYF. CDR3 nucleotide sequence: TGTGCCAGCAGCTTAGATGGGATAGGAGATACGCAGTATTTT.

This clone was counted ten times or more. The chain recombines TRBV30 with TRBJ1-2; 9 bases are shared with TRBD1. The J segment lost 5 bases and the V segment lost 1 base, leaving 11 bases of the junction unmatched. The CDR3 is 16 amino acids. In germline, CDR1 is GTSNPN, CDR2 SVGIG (reference sequence). This chain's CDR3 is CAWSETGTGSSYGYTF. The CDR3, as DNA: TGTGCCTGGAGTGAGACCGGGACAGGGTCGTCTTATGGCTACACCTTC.

This clone has ten or more counts. The rearrangement uses TRBV7-9 and TRBJ2-1; 8 bases align to TRBD1. The CDR3 extends over 16 amino acids. Germline V lookup: CDR1 SEHNR, CDR2 FQNEAQ (reference sequence). Trimming took 1 base from V and 5 from J; bases not matched to a gene: 7. CDR3 bases: TGTGCCAGCAGCTTAGTTGGCAGGGGGCGCAACAATGAGCAGTTCTTC. Encoded protein: CASSLVGRGRNNEQFF. The entire variable domain, with the rest obtained from reference TRBV7-9 and TRBJ2-1, is as follows: DTGVSQNPRHKITKRGQNVTFRCDPISEHNRLYWYRQTLGQGPEFLTYFQNEAQLEKSRLLSDRFSAERPKGSFSTLEIQRTEQGDSAMYLCASSLVGRGRNNEQFFGPGTRLTVL.

This clone occurred many times. This chain uses TRBV10-2 with TRBJ2-3; no firm D call. The CDR3 has 12 residues. The V end lost 6 bases, the J end lost 4 bases, and 8 bases lay between the germline ends. The germline CDR1 and CDR2 sequences are WSHSY and SAAADI. In DNA form, the CDR3 reads TGCGCCAGCAGATCCCCGGCAGATACGCAGTATTTT. Amino acids: CASRSPADTQYF.

The chain combines TRBV3-1 with TRBJ2-7; 8 nucleotides agree with TRBD2. The ends lost 6 bases at V and 5 bases at J; junction bases unmatched: 12. The V gene's germline CDR1 is LGHDT and CDR2 YNNKEL (reference sequence). The CDR3 runs to 15 residues. CDR3 sequence reads: CASRKGVGRANEQYF. DNA of the CDR3: TGTGCCAGCAGAAAAGGAGTCGGGAGGGCCAACGAGCAGTACTTC.

Concerning this clone itself: A read error is possible here, since a much larger clone lies one base away. The chain is built from TRBV27 and TRBJ2-1, with 9 bases lining up with TRBD2. Germline-derived CDR1 and CDR2 are MNHEY and SMNVEV (reference sequence). The CDR3 totals 15 residues. The V segment lost 5 bases and the J segment 7 bases; nucleotides outside the gene matches: 9. The CDR3 coding sequence is TGTGCCAGCAGTCCTGGCGGGAGGGCCTCAAATGAGCAGTTCTTC. It encodes CASSPGGRASNEQFF.

This clone was seen a handful of times. A much larger clonotype is one base distant, so this may be a read error. The chain links TRBV4-2 to TRBJ2-3; D call uncertain. Deletions cut 4 bases from V and 6 bases from J, with 11 bases between. CDR1 is LGHNA and CDR2 is YNFKEQ in the germline V gene. The CDR3 loop spans 13 amino acids. This chain's CDR3 is CASSRARSDTQYF. The CDR3 DNA follows: TGTGCCAGCAGCCGAGCCCGTAGTGATACGCAGTATTTT.